This T cell receptor beta chain appears in the sequencing data of a study of cytomegalovirus exposure and HLA in healthy donors. Concerning this clone: The antigen is not known.

This CDR3 is built from 16 residues. Trimming removed 6 bases from V and 0 bases from J, with 17 bases in between. The germline gives CDR1 LNHDA, CDR2 SQIVND (reference sequence). The PCR used 60 Vbeta and 13 Jbeta primers. Libraries were prepared by immunoSEQ multiplex PCR; TCRdb keeps only in-frame clonotypes and omits some of them. The data show 150,000 to 200,000 clones, roughly 70% seen once. Study conclusions and caveats: CMV serostatus was the only recorded immune exposure for donors. For presence/absence analyses, sequencing depth was assumed to be roughly uniform across donors. TCR beta sequences numbering over 15,000 were associated with HLA alleles at 0.05 false discovery rate in a later analysis. In a later analysis, across HLA loci, associated TCR counts were highest for DRB1, lowest for HLA-C.

Sequenced: PBMCs. The chain links TRBV19 to TRBJ1-1, with unresolved D. This receptor was taken from a girl aged 5 to 17 in good health and CMV-seronegative. The CDR3 is CASSNSPGYMNTEAFF. In DNA, the CDR3 is TGTGCCAGTAGCAACAGCCCGGGGTACATGAACACTGAAGCTTTCTTT.